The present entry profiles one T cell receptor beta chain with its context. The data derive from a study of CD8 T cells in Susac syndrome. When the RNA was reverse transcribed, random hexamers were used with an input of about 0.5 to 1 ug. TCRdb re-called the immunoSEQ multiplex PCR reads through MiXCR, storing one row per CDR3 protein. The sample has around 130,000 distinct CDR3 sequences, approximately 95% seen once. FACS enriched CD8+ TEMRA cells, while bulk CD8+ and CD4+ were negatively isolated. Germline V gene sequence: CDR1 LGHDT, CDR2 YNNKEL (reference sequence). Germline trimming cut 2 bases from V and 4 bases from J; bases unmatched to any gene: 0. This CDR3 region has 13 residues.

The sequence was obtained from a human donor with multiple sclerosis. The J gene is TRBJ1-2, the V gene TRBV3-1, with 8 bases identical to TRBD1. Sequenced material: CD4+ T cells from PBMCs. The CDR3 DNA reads TGTGCCAGCAGCCAAACAGGGGGCTATGGCTACACCTTC. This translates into CASSQTGGYGYTF.